What follows is one T cell receptor (beta chain) and its context. Its cognate antigen is unknown. The sample comes from a study of shared clonotypes between healthy human individuals. Overall study findings and caveats: An anticipated effect of sequencing depth on clonotype sharing among donors was recognized. Unshared clonotypes carried lower generation probabilities than those common to all four donors.

What CD8 memory combined were CD45RO+ cells and CCR7-negative CD45RA+ TemRA cells. It was at deep level that the assay was run. Assay: immunoSEQ multiplex PCR; the TCRdb copy retains only in-frame clones and omits some. Of around 300,000 clones listed, roughly 87% are singletons. The CDR3 is made up of 15 amino acids. Germline loops: CDR1 SGDLS, CDR2 YYNGEE. With 1 base removed from V and 5 bases from J, the gap between germline ends came to 15 bases. The source is a young man in good health. This chain links TRBV9 with TRBJ2-5; D unresolved. The sample comprised memory CD8+ T cells sorted from blood. Subset given: CD45RO+ cells pooled with CCR7-negative TemRA cells. The CDR3 region has the DNA TGTGCCAGCAGCGTAACGTTTGGAAGGATGGAGACCCAGTACTTC. Protein product: CASSVTFGRMETQYF.